This T cell receptor beta chain came from a study of PD-1 blockade in classical Hodgkin lymphoma (dated by TCRdb to the early 2020s). About the full investigation: Nivolumab dosing was 3 mg/kg intravenously every 2 weeks, continuing until either disease progression or unacceptable toxicity. The study used TCR beta sequencing and CyTOF to define a peripheral blood immune signature of response to PD-1 blockade in classical Hodgkin lymphoma.

About this clone: Its antigen specificity is not known. Within one base of it there is no much larger clone, and no base qualities were kept.

Unmatched junction bases come to 5, with V trimmed by 6 bases and J by 4 bases. In the germline V gene, CDR1 corresponds to MDHEN and CDR2 to SYDVKM. The CDR3 goes from the cysteine to the phenylalanine over 14 residues. The read is trimmed to its CDR3 DNA, 42 bases read in frame from base 1. The Qiagen DNeasy kit was used to extract genomic DNA from unsorted PBMCs and from the negatively selected CD4+ and CD8+ fractions. TCR beta CDR3 regions were subjected to amplification by immunoSEQ multiplex PCR with primers that anneal to V and J segments. A synthetic immune receptor repertoire was used to minimize amplification bias, and remaining bias was computationally removed after sequencing. The authors' pipeline ran thus. Repertoire diversity was quantified as the Shannon entropy index using custom Python scripts. Unsorted, CD4+ and CD8+ repertoires were examined separately, except in combined analyses, for which CD4+ and CD8+ sequences were merged in silico. Clonal expansion was defined as a frequency increase of at least 2-fold after treatment compared with C1D1, and clones undetected at baseline were assigned a pseudocount of 0.5. Singleton clones were defined as clones with 0 or 1 copy at C1D1, and non-singleton clones were defined as clones with 2 or more copies. Clones expanded in unsorted samples were assigned a CD4+, CD8+ or unknown annotation through matching of protein sequences in sorted samples from the same patient. Wilcoxon tests on paired samples were used to test diversity changes from C1D1 to C4D1. TCRdb provides this immuneACCESS table in a form limited to in-frame rearrangements. Some clones are lacking; in checked studies, under half of them reflect an unresolved V gene, and why the rest are absent is not known. The V and J calls and clone size were taken over from that table, and D and trimming were inferred from the DNA. This sample holds under 20,000 clones; 75% to 90% were observed only once. Clones ranked in the top ten supply roughly 14% of the sample.

The sample's time point, from its label and the paper: cycle 2 day 1 (C2D1) of nivolumab. Every trial patient had relapsed after autologous stem cell transplantation, and cohorts A, B and C differed in prior brentuximab vedotin exposure. The trial cohort was composed of about 53 patients with relapsed/refractory classical Hodgkin lymphoma, for whom complete response, partial response or progressive disease was recorded as best overall response. In the multi-cohort phase II CheckMate 205 trial, trial patients received single-agent nivolumab. An independent review committee assessed best overall response using the 2007 International Working Group response criteria. Trial PBMCs were collected just before the start of nivolumab (C1D1) and during therapy at cycle 2 day 1 and cycle 4 day 1. Peripheral blood was collected in 8 mL Vacutainer Cell Preparation Tubes, from which PBMCs were isolated by centrifugation and then cryopreserved.

Beyond this particular receptor, the publication reports: Baseline diversity similar to that of newly diagnosed patients was observed in trial patients achieving complete response, whereas significantly lower diversity was observed in partial responders and progressors. Baseline TCR diversity was reported as lower in newly diagnosed patients than in healthy donors, and lower still in relapsed/refractory patients. The study was restricted to a single clinical trial cohort, and the causes of repertoire differences, possibly disease activity or prior therapy, were left undefined. By C4D1, a significant rise was seen in CD4+ TCR diversity but not in CD8+ TCR diversity (p=0.0027 vs p=0.16), and the rise was most apparent among complete responders (p=0.02). Lower diversity was seen in patients whose nivolumab began less than 1 year after ASCT, and these patients were left out of later analyses so that immune reconstitution would not confound the results.

The sample in question was peripheral blood mononuclear cells (PBMCs), obtained before the second cycle of nivolumab. The chain joins TRBV28 to TRBJ1-2; 10 middle bases align to TRBD1. This TCR was sampled from a human donor with classical Hodgkin lymphoma. The sequence in DNA is TGTGCCAGCAGACTGACAGGGGGCGGCTATGGCTACACCTTC. Its protein is CASRLTGGGYGYTF.